This TCR beta chain was profiled in a study of chemoradiotherapy in HPV16-positive cancers. The data were produced by immunoSEQ multiplex PCR, yet TCRdb's version contains in-frame clones alone and is incomplete. The sample comprises around 22,000 clones, 80% to 95% of which are singletons, and about a sixth rests with the top ten. J lost 0 bases, V lost 6 bases, and 5 bases had no gene match. This CDR3 spans 15 amino acids. Germline loops: CDR1 KGHSH, CDR2 LQKENI. The input for sequencing was blood, taken from a patient who underwent chemoradiotherapy. The rearrangement links TRBV18 to TRBJ2-3; 8 nucleotides align to TRBD2. This receptor was identified in a human donor with HPV-associated anogenital cancer. The CDR3 DNA is TGTGCCAGCTCCCCCGGGACTAGAAGCACAGATACGCAGTATTTT. It codes for CASSPGTRSTDTQYF.